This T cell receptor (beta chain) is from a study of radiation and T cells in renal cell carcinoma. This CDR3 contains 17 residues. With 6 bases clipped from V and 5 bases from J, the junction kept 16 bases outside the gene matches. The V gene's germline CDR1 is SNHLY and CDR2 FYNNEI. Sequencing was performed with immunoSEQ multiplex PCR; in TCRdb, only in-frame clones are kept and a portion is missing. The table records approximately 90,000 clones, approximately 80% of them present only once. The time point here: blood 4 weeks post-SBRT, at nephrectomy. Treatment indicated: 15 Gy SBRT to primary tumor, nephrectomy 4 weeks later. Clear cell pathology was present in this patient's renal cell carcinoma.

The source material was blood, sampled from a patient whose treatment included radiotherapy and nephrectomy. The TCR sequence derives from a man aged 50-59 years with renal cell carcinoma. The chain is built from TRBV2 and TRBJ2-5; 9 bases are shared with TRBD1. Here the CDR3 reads CASSLPGDRVFLETQYF. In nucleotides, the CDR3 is TGTGCCAGCAGCCTCCCTGGGGACAGGGTGTTTTTGGAGACCCAGTACTTC.